This TCR beta chain was sequenced in a study of cytomegalovirus exposure and HLA in healthy donors. Whole-study results and caveats: Among CMV-associated TCR beta chains, most appeared HLA-restricted in a later analysis.

As to this clone: Antigen unknown. Its ends do not fully match the called genes, so a read error is possible.

Vbeta (60) and Jbeta (13) primers were used in the PCR. TCRdb keeps only in-frame clones here, not all; method: immunoSEQ multiplex PCR. This sample carries approximately 200,000 clones, around 83% of them seen once, and the ten largest clones take 6% to 8%. The sequence was obtained from a woman in her fifties or sixties in good health and CMV-seropositive. The specimen was PBMCs.

Here the CDR3 reads CASSLSVLRGLAKNSQYF. CDR3 bases: TGTGCCAGCAGCTTATCGGTGTTGAGGGGACTAGCCAAAAACAGTCAGTACTTC. The chain employs TRBV7-2 and TRBJ2-4; 9 bases map to TRBD2. The CDR3 sequence is 18 residues long. Germline lookup yields CDR1 SGHTA and CDR2 FQGNSA. Full variable domain (missing parts from reference TRBV7-2 and TRBJ2-4): GAGVSQSPSNKVTEKGKDVELRCDPISGHTALYWYRQSLGQGLEFLIYFQGNSAPDKSGLPSDRFSAERTGGSVSTLTIQRTQQEDSAVYLCASSLSVLRGLAKNSQYFGAGTRLSVL.